This T cell receptor (beta chain) derives from a study of T cell responses to AZD1222 COVID-19 vaccine. Profiled with immunoSEQ multiplex PCR; TCRdb holds only in-frame clones, not every one. The sample lists more than 65,000 clones; around 73% were seen once. V was cut by 3 bases and J by 1 base, with 7 bases left in between. This CDR3 has 13 residues. Germline assignment: CDR1 SGHNT and CDR2 YYREEE (reference sequence). This sequence joins TRBV5-4 and TRBJ1-1; D is unresolved. The material sequenced was peripheral blood, taken on day 0 of AZD1222 vaccination. The receptor was isolated from an adult in good health. CDR3 DNA: TGTGCCAGCAGCTCACACTGGAACACTGAAGCTTTCTTT. Translation: CASSSHWNTEAFF.